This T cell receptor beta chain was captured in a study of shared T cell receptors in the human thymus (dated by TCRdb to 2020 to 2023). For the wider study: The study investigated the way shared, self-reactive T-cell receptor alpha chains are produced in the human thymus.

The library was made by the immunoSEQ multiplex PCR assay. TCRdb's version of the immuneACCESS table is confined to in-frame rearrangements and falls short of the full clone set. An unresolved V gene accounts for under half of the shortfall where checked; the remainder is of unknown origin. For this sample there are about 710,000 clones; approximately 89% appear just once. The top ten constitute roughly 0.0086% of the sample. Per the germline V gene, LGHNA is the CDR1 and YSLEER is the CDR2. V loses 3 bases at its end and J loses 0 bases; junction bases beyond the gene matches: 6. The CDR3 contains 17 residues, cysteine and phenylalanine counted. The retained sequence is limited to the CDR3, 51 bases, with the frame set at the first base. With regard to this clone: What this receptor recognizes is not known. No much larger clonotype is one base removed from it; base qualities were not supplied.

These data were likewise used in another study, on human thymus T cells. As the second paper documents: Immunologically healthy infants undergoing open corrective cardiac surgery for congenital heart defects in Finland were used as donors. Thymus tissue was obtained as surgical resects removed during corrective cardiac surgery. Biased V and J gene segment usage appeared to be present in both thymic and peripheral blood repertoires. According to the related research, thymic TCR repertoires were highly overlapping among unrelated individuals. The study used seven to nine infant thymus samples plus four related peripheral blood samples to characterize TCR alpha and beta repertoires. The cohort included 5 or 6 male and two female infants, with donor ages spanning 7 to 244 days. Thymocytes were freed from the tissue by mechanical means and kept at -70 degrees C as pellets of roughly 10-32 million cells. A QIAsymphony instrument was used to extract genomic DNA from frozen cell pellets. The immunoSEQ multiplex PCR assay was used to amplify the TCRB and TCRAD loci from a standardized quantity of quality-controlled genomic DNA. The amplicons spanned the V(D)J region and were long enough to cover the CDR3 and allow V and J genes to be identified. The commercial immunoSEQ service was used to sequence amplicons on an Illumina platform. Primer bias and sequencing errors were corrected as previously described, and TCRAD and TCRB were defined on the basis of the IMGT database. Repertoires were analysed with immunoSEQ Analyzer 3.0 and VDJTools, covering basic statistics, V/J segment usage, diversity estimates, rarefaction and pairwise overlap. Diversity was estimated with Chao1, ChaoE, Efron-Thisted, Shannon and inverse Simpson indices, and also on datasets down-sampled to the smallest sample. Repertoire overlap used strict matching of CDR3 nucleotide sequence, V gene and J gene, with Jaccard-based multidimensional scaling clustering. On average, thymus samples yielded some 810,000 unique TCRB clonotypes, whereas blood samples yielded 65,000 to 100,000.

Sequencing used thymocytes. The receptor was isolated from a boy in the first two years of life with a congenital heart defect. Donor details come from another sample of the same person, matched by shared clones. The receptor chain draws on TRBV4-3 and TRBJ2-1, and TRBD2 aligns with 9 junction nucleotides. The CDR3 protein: CASSQREGKSSYNEQFF. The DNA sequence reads TGCGCCAGCAGCCAGCGGGAGGGCAAGAGCTCCTACAATGAGCAGTTCTTC.